A selection of T cell receptor beta chains follows, all from one sample in a study of identical twins. Using its own MiXCR run on the 5' RACE reads, TCRdb lists one record per CDR3 protein. The data hold 400,000 or so distinct CDR3 sequences, with 7% to 9.5% observed a single time. Sequencing was performed on naive T cells sorted from blood. The receptor set was obtained from a woman aged 50 to 60 in good health. Each CDR3 is given without its conserved first and last residue. Some rows mark clone size as missing; the rest say once, few, many or name a class of expanded clone.

j_gene: TRBJ1-4
abundance: few
v_gene: TRBV5-1
CDR3aa: ASSASGVLGEKLF

j_gene: TRBJ2-5
abundance: NA
v_gene: TRBV28
CDR3aa: ASSGQGKRETQY

j_gene: TRBJ2-2
abundance: NA
v_gene: TRBV19
CDR3aa: ASSIAGGGVTGELF

j_gene: TRBJ1-2
abundance: once
v_gene: TRBV11-3
CDR3aa: ASSLDQGDYT

j_gene: TRBJ2-3
abundance: few
v_gene: TRBV11-3
CDR3aa: ASGGVSTDTQY

j_gene: TRBJ2-6
abundance: NA
v_gene: TRBV7-9
CDR3aa: ASSHIEGGPSSGANVLT

j_gene: TRBJ2-5
abundance: NA
v_gene: TRBV3-1
CDR3aa: ASSLRPGSKETQY

j_gene: TRBJ2-1
abundance: many
v_gene: TRBV20-1
CDR3aa: SATDPNEQF

j_gene: TRBJ1-5
abundance: many
v_gene: TRBV12-3/TRBV12-4
CDR3aa: ASSPPGQGVQPQH

j_gene: TRBJ2-1
abundance: many
v_gene: TRBV5-1
CDR3aa: ASSLMTNSNEQF

j_gene: TRBJ2-3
abundance: many
v_gene: TRBV19
CDR3aa: AIGRGGADTQY

j_gene: TRBJ2-7
abundance: few
v_gene: TRBV20-1
CDR3aa: SARLARGGSYEQY

j_gene: TRBJ2-1
abundance: many
v_gene: TRBV5-1
CDR3aa: ASSLHRMGVGGNEQF

j_gene: TRBJ2-1
abundance: few
v_gene: TRBV20-1
CDR3aa: SAPTSGRLDEQF

j_gene: TRBJ2-3
abundance: NA
v_gene: TRBV30
CDR3aa: AWSALDTQY

j_gene: TRBJ2-7
abundance: NA
v_gene: TRBV27
CDR3aa: ASSSLLRTGLYEQY

j_gene: TRBJ1-2
abundance: NA
v_gene: TRBV14
CDR3aa: ASSQDGRGNYGYT